A selection of T cell receptor beta chains follows, all from one sample in a study of blood T cells in healthy people across ages. TCRdb redid the calling of the 5' RACE reads with MiXCR, one entry per CDR3 protein. Counted here are 1 million or so distinct CDR3 sequences, around 27% occurring once; the ten biggest clones make up 0.65% to 0.75%. This sample was shared with a second study, whose subject was T cells of mothers and their children.

Material: blood. These receptor sequences come from a girl aged 2 to 10 in good health. The CDR3 runs from the conserved cysteine through the conserved F or W. A D gene is named only where the DNA matches it firmly. Clone size is stated in some rows and not others, as once, few, many or a class when expanded.

J	size	D	V	CDR3	DNA
TRBJ2-1	-	-	TRBV3-1	CASSQEGEPDNEQFF	TGTGCCAGCAGCCAAGAGGGAGAGCCAGACAATGAGCAGTTCTTC
TRBJ2-3	-	TRBD2	TRBV29-1	CSVGGLAGGTDTQYF	TGCAGCGTTGGAGGACTAGCGGGGGGTACAGATACGCAGTATTTT
TRBJ2-5	-	TRBD2	TRBV15	CATSRGLAGAQETQYF	TGTGCCACCAGCAGAGGCTTAGCGGGGGCCCAAGAGACCCAGTACTTC
TRBJ1-1	-	-	TRBV6-5	CASSGSYEAFF	TGTGCCAGCAGTGGAAGTTATGAAGCTTTCTTT
TRBJ1-1	few	TRBD1	TRBV6-2/TRBV6-3	CASDRSGGSNAEAFF	TGTGCCAGCGATAGGTCAGGGGGCTCGAACGCTGAAGCTTTCTTT
TRBJ1-5	few	-	TRBV28	CASSLPGEGQPQHF	TGTGCCAGCAGTCTGCCAGGGGAGGGTCAGCCCCAGCATTTT
TRBJ2-1	few	-	TRBV5-1	CASSFLNSGNEQFF	TGCGCCAGCAGCTTCCTAAATAGCGGAAATGAGCAGTTCTTC
TRBJ2-7	-	TRBD1	TRBV29-1	CSVGTGVYEQYF	TGCAGCGTCGGGACAGGGGTCTACGAGCAGTACTTC
TRBJ2-4	-	-	TRBV24-1	CATSENGVAKNIQYF	TGTGCCACCAGTGAGAACGGAGTAGCCAAAAACATTCAGTACTTC
TRBJ2-5	-	-	TRBV27	CASSSGPLKETQYF	TGTGCCAGCAGTTCCGGTCCGTTAAAGGAGACCCAGTACTTC
TRBJ2-7	few	-	TRBV20-1	CSATDTYEQYF	TGCAGTGCCACAGACACCTACGAGCAGTACTTC
TRBJ2-5	-	-	TRBV2	CASSEARSGTGQETQYF	TGTGCCAGCAGTGAAGCGCGTTCAGGGACCGGCCAAGAGACCCAGTACTTC
TRBJ2-2	-	-	TRBV12-3/TRBV12-4	CASSLRGTPNTGELFF	TGTGCCAGCAGTCTACGAGGGACCCCGAACACCGGGGAGCTGTTTTTT
TRBJ2-5	few	-	TRBV5-1	CASSFSFGGSPEETQYF	TGCGCCAGCAGCTTTTCTTTCGGAGGGTCCCCCGAAGAGACCCAGTACTTC
TRBJ2-1	-	-	TRBV6-1	CASSDRQYNEQFF	TGTGCCAGCAGTGATCGGCAGTACAATGAGCAGTTCTTC
TRBJ2-1	few	TRBD2	TRBV12-3/TRBV12-4	CASSLGREADEQFF	TGTGCCAGCAGTTTAGGGCGGGAGGCGGATGAGCAGTTCTTC
TRBJ1-2	-	-	TRBV4-1	CASSQAVGSYYGYTF	TGCGCCAGCAGCCAGGCGGTGGGGAGCTACTATGGCTACACCTTC
TRBJ2-1	-	TRBD2	TRBV20-1	CSARGIAGGSYNEQFF	TGCAGTGCTAGGGGGATAGCGGGGGGGTCCTACAATGAGCAGTTCTTC
TRBJ2-2	-	TRBD1	TRBV7-8	CASSPSGTGETGELFF	TGTGCCAGCAGCCCATCCGGGACAGGGGAGACCGGGGAGCTGTTTTTT
TRBJ2-5	few	-	TRBV29-1	CSGRQDGETQYF	TGCAGCGGTAGACAGGATGGGGAGACCCAGTACTTC
TRBJ2-7	few	-	TRBV3-1	CASSPPGGEQYF	TGTGCCAGCAGCCCCCCTGGGGGCGAGCAGTACTTC
TRBJ1-1	few	-	TRBV4-2	CASSQDLGTANTEAFF	TGTGCCAGCAGCCAAGATCTAGGGACGGCTAACACTGAAGCTTTCTTT
TRBJ2-7	few	-	TRBV6-2/TRBV6-3	CASSYSPAPAYEQYF	TGTGCCAGCAGTTACTCGCCAGCCCCAGCTTACGAGCAGTACTTC
TRBJ2-5	-	-	TRBV29-1	CSVDGVSDSQETQYF	TGCAGCGTTGATGGGGTTAGCGATTCTCAAGAGACCCAGTACTTC
TRBJ2-5	few	TRBD1	TRBV13	CASSSTTGTERETQYF	TGTGCCAGCAGCTCCACCACCGGGACAGAAAGAGAGACCCAGTACTTC
TRBJ2-1	few	TRBD2	TRBV7-8	CASSPLRAGPYNEQFF	TGTGCCAGCAGCCCCCTCCGAGCGGGGCCCTACAATGAGCAGTTCTTC
TRBJ1-4	-	-	TRBV7-9	CASSSDAGDPLEGLFF	TGTGCCAGCAGCTCCGATGCCGGGGACCCTTTAGAGGGACTGTTTTTT
TRBJ2-4	-	-	TRBV11-2	CASSPPGRNIQYF	TGTGCCAGCAGCCCTCCCGGGCGTAACATTCAGTACTTC